This is a list of T cell receptor beta chains from one sample in a study of metastatic and nonmetastatic thyroid tumors. With MiXCR, TCRdb called clones anew from the PCR reads. This table has tens of thousands of clones, 12% to 15% appearing once. Material: blood. All receptors come from a male donor with papillary thyroid cancer or a benign thyroid nodule (not recorded which). Some clones in this sample may be carry-over from other donors' samples. Each CDR3 is given with its conserved first and last residue. The D gene is left open where the match is weak. The size field is filled for only some rows; it gives once, few, many or a size class.

>TRBV6-1|TRBJ1-1|NA|NA
TGTGCCAGCTCGTTAGGGGCGTGGACATGGCCTTACACTGAAGCTTTCTTT
CASSLGAWTWPYTEAFF
>TRBV7-9|TRBJ2-3|many|NA
TGTGCCAGCAGCCCTTGGGGGCAGCCCACAGATACGCAGTATTTT
CASSPWGQPTDTQYF
>TRBV10-3|TRBJ2-2|NA|TRBD1
TGTGCCATCAGTGAGTCGCGGGACAGGGGCACCGGGGAGCTGTTTTTT
CAISESRDRGTGELFF
>TRBV7-2|TRBJ2-1|many|NA
TGTGCCAGCAGCTTAGAGGTTAACCCGAGGTATGAGCAGTTCTTC
CASSLEVNPRYEQFF
>TRBV28|TRBJ1-6|few|NA
TGTGCCAGCAGGCCACAAAGGCCATCGGTGTCCTATAATTCACCCCTCCACTTT
CASRPQRPSVSYNSPLHF
>TRBV7-8|TRBJ1-6|many|TRBD1
TGTGCCAGCAGCCCCCTAGGGCGCAGGGGGGGGAGCTCACCCCTCCACTTT
CASSPLGRRGGSSPLHF
>TRBV20-1|TRBJ2-7|NA|NA
TGCAGTGCTAGGCCGGAGTCTTACGAGCAGTACTTC
CSARPESYEQYF
>TRBV19|TRBJ2-2|many|NA
TGTGCCAGTAGTATCCTACCGGGGCAGGGGAACACCGGGGAGCTGTTTTTT
CASSILPGQGNTGELFF
>TRBV20-1|TRBJ1-1|many|TRBD1
TGCAGTGCTAGGGGACAGGTTTTGAACACTGAAGCTTTCTTT
CSARGQVLNTEAFF
>TRBV29-1|TRBJ2-3|many|NA
TGCAGCGTCGAGACAGGTACAGATACGCAGTATTTT
CSVETGTDTQYF
>TRBV6-5|TRBJ2-1|few|NA
TGTGCCAGCAGTTACTCGTTGCCAAGCTCCTACAATGAGCAGTTCTTC
CASSYSLPSSYNEQFF
>TRBV6-1|TRBJ2-7|NA|NA
TGTGCCAGCAGGGCGGGGGGACAGGTCTCCTACGAGCAGTACTTC
CASRAGGQVSYEQYF
>TRBV5-1|TRBJ2-2|many|TRBD1
TGCGCCAGCAGCCGGAGAGGGGGCGCGATTAGCCGGGAGCTGTTTTTT
CASSRRGGAISRELFF
>TRBV30|TRBJ1-1|many|NA
TGTGCCTTAGTAGTGAACACTGAAGCTTTCTTT
CALVVNTEAFF
>TRBV4-1|TRBJ2-3|many|TRBD2
TGCGCCAGCAGCCGGACGGTAGCGGGAGGGTTCACAGATACGCAGTATTTT
CASSRTVAGGFTDTQYF
>TRBV18|TRBJ1-5|many|NA
TGTGCCAGCTCATCTCGACAGGACAATAGCAATCAGCCCCAGCATTTT
CASSSRQDNSNQPQHF
>TRBV6-1|TRBJ1-2|NA|TRBD1
TGTGCCAGCAGTCTACAGGGGGAGGGCGGCTACAACTTC
CASSLQGEGGYNF
>TRBV4-1|TRBJ2-5|many|TRBD2
TGCGCCAGCAGCCAAGTTCGGACTAGGCAAGAGACCCAGTACTTC
CASSQVRTRQETQYF
>TRBV13|TRBJ2-1|many|NA
TGTGCCAGCAGCCCGAGGGGAGACTCCCCCTCCAATGAGCAGTTCTTC
CASSPRGDSPSNEQFF
>TRBV28|TRBJ2-7|NA|NA
TGTGCCAGCATTTTATCCAATTGGGTGGCAATCTACGAGCAGTACTTC
CASILSNWVAIYEQYF
>TRBV6-2/TRBV6-3|TRBJ2-7|few|NA
TGTGCCAGCAGTTACAAGACGGGAACCTACGAGCAGTACTTC
CASSYKTGTYEQYF
>TRBV18|TRBJ2-1|many|TRBD2
TGTGCCAGCTCGCCGCCGGGACTAGCCTACAATGAGCAGTTCTTC
CASSPPGLAYNEQFF
>TRBV28|TRBJ1-1|many|NA
TGTGCCAGCAGTTTACGCCACTTGAGGGGCACTGAAGCTTTCTTT
CASSLRHLRGTEAFF
>TRBV18|TRBJ2-3|many|NA
TGTGCCAGCTCACCACCCGCGGGGTCAGATACGCAGTATTTT
CASSPPAGSDTQYF
>TRBV20-1|TRBJ2-1|many|TRBD1
TGCAGTGCTAGAGATCCCACAGGGGCGAAAGCGAGGAGCTCCTACAATGAGCAGTTCTTC
CSARDPTGAKARSSYNEQFF
>TRBV6-1|TRBJ2-5|many|NA
TGTGCCAGCAGCACACTAGTGATCGAGACCCAGTACTTC
CASSTLVIETQYF
>TRBV10-2|TRBJ1-2|many|TRBD1
TGCGCCAGCAGTGAGGCTCGGACAGGGGCGAATCATGGCTACACCTTC
CASSEARTGANHGYTF
>TRBV6-1|TRBJ2-1|many|NA
TGTGCCAGCAGTACAGCGGAGGGGTACAATGAGCAGTTCTTC
CASSTAEGYNEQFF
>TRBV19|TRBJ2-7|NA|NA
TGTGCCACCCTGCCTAACCCCTACGAGCAGTACTTC
CATLPNPYEQYF
>TRBV6-5|TRBJ2-3|many|TRBD2
TGTGCCAGCAGTTACGAGGCTAGCGGGAGTGTGTCAGATACGCAGTATTTT
CASSYEASGSVSDTQYF
>TRBV20-1|TRBJ1-4|NA|NA
TGCAGTGCTAGTCCCCAGGTTGAAAAACTGTTTTTT
CSASPQVEKLFF
>TRBV7-3|TRBJ2-1|NA|NA
TGTGCCAGCAGCTTAACGGTGGTGCACCTCTCCTACAATGAGCAGTTCTTC
CASSLTVVHLSYNEQFF
>TRBV5-6|TRBJ2-2|many|NA
TGTGCCAGCAGCTTAGAAGCGGCGTCGAGAGACGGGGAGCTGTTTTTT
CASSLEAASRDGELFF
>TRBV2|TRBJ1-5|many|NA
TGTGCCACTCGACGGACGTCCAATCAGCCCCAGCATTTT
CATRRTSNQPQHF
>TRBV7-2|TRBJ1-3|many|NA
TGTGCCAGCACCAGACTTCCCTCTGGAAACACCATATATTTT
CASTRLPSGNTIYF
>TRBV11-2|TRBJ2-3|NA|TRBD2
TGTGCCAGCAGCTTAGAGCTAGCGGGAGGGCCCTCCACAGATACGCAGTATTTT
CASSLELAGGPSTDTQYF
>TRBV5-6|TRBJ2-1|many|NA
TGTGCCAGCAGCTTGGGAGGGAGCTCCTACAATGAGCAGTTCTTC
CASSLGGSSYNEQFF
>TRBV5-4|TRBJ1-1|many|NA
TGTGCCAGCAGCTTGGTTCAGGGTCCGAACACTGAAGCTTTCTTT
CASSLVQGPNTEAFF
>TRBV5-1|TRBJ1-5|many|TRBD1
TGCGCCAGCAGCTTAGGGACAGCTAGCAATCAGCCCCAGCATTTT
CASSLGTASNQPQHF
>TRBV30|TRBJ2-3|many|NA
TGTGCCTGGACTCCCGGGACTTCTAGCACAGATACGCAGTATTTT
CAWTPGTSSTDTQYF
>TRBV4-1|TRBJ2-3|NA|TRBD2
TGCGCCAGCAGCCGGGGGTGGCTAGCGGGAGCTCGTGGCACAGATACGCAGTATTTT
CASSRGWLAGARGTDTQYF
>TRBV5-4|TRBJ1-4|few|NA
TGTGCCAGCAGCGACGGTCTCGGGGCCGGGGGTGAAAAACTGTTTTTT
CASSDGLGAGGEKLFF
>TRBV5-1|TRBJ2-1|many|NA
TGCGCCAGCAGCTTGGAAACGGGGTACAATGAGCAGTTCTTC
CASSLETGYNEQFF